A single sample gave rise to the 16 T cell receptor beta chains below, sequenced in a study of cytomegalovirus exposure and HLA in healthy donors (dated by TCRdb to 2016 to 2017). The library relied on the immunoSEQ multiplex PCR assay. TCRdb limited this immuneACCESS table to in-frame rearrangements with V and J called. A share of clones is missing; checked studies link under half to unresolved V genes, and the rest is unexplained. The sample includes 200,000 to 250,000 clones, with around 80% observed a single time. The leading ten clones occupy about 14% of the sample. The material sequenced was PBMCs. All receptors derive from a woman between 25 and 40 years old in good health and CMV-seropositive.

The chain combines TRBV18 with TRBJ2-2; 8 bases fit TRBD1. Losses at the gene ends were 1 base for V and 1 base for J; bases not matched to a gene: 5. The germline V gene has CDR1 KGHSH and CDR2 LQKENI. There are 17 residues in the CDR3. CDR3 protein: CASSPRRGTGNTGELFF. The CDR3 nucleotides are TGTGCCAGCTCACCACGTCGGGGGACAGGGAACACCGGGGAGCTGTTTTTT.

This chain connects TRBV7-2 to TRBJ1-5; a weak D match, TRBD1 (6 bases). Germline CDR1 and CDR2: SGHTA and FQGNSA. Deletions cut 1 base from V and 6 bases from J, with 13 bases between. The CDR3 runs to 15 residues. This chain's CDR3 is CASSLVSQGSQPQHF. CDR3 coding DNA: TGTGCCAGCAGCTTAGTTAGCCAGGGGAGTCAGCCCCAGCATTTT.

This chain links TRBV25-1 with TRBJ2-7; the match to TRBD1 covers 8 bases. Trimming cost V 5 bases and J 7 bases; bases outside gene matches: 7. The CDR3 is 13 amino acids. From germline, CDR1 is MGHDK and CDR2 SYGVNS. The CDR3 nucleotides are TGTGCCAGCAGTTTGCAGGGGGCTCGGGAGCAGTACTTC. As protein: CASSLQGAREQYF.

This chain links TRBV5-1 with TRBJ2-5, with TRBD2 identical over 11 bases. Germline CDR1 SGHRS, CDR2 YFSETQ. This CDR3 has 14 residues. J gave up 5 bases and V 3 bases, and 3 bases lay outside the gene matches. The CDR3 reads CASSSSGRRETQYF. In DNA, the CDR3 is TGCGCCAGCAGCTCTAGCGGGAGGCGGGAGACCCAGTACTTC.

Concerning this clone: A clone one base away is much larger, so this may be a read error. The chain combines TRBV9 with TRBJ2-7; D is uncertain. Trimming removed 4 bases at V and 2 bases at J, with 4 bases between. From germline, CDR1 is SGDLS and CDR2 YYNGEE. The CDR3 is made up of 11 amino acids. The CDR3 reads CASSSAYEQYF. The CDR3 DNA reads TGTGCCAGCAGCTCCGCCTACGAGCAGTACTTC.

This sequence joins TRBV6-1 and TRBJ1-1; D gene ambiguous. V lost 2 bases and J 0 bases, leaving 19 bases between the germline ends. The germline V gene encodes CDR1 MNHNS and CDR2 SASEGT. This CDR3 is built from 18 residues. CDR3 sequence reads: CASSEIVLGMSMNTEAFF. Written as DNA, the CDR3 is TGTGCCAGCAGTGAAATAGTGTTGGGTATGTCAATGAACACTGAAGCTTTCTTT.

This clone was seen a single time. V is TRBV6-5 and J is TRBJ1-3; D gene uncertain. The length of the CDR3 is 14 residues. Germline V gives CDR1 MNHEY, CDR2 SVGAGI. The V end was cut by 2 bases, the J end by 1 base, with 6 bases between. The CDR3 DNA sequence: TGTGCCAGCAGTTACATGATGTCTGGAAACACCATATATTTT. It specifies CASSYMMSGNTIYF.

This clone was recorded once. The J gene is TRBJ2-7, the V gene TRBV29-1, with TRBD2 identical over 12 bases. Trimming at V came to 6 bases and at J to 4 bases, leaving 10 bases not matched to a gene. The CDR3 spans 15 residues. Germline V gene lookup returns CDR1 SQVTM and CDR2 ANQGSEA. The chain's CDR3 is CSVIKGLAGGYEQYF. In DNA form, the CDR3 reads TGCAGCGTCATCAAGGGTCTAGCGGGAGGGTACGAGCAGTACTTC.

The chain links TRBV30 to TRBJ1-2, with a possible D match to TRBD1 (5 bases). The CDR3 consists of 15 residues. Germline V gene data show CDR1 as GTSNPN and CDR2 as SVGIG (reference sequence). V was trimmed by 0 bases and J by 3 bases, leaving 14 bases between them. The CDR3 spells CAWSVVGTDYYGYTF. The CDR3 DNA reads as TGTGCCTGGAGTGTCGTAGGGACGGATTACTATGGCTACACCTTC.

The gene calls are TRBV30 and TRBJ1-1; the D is unclear. From germline, CDR1 is GTSNPN and CDR2 SVGIG (reference sequence). The CDR3 sequence is 15 residues long. V was shortened by 4 bases and J by 3 bases, with 18 bases between the two germline ends. The CDR3 is CAWTQASLTDTEAFF. The CDR3 nucleotides read TGTGCCTGGACTCAGGCGTCCCTAACTGACACTGAAGCTTTCTTT.

The CDR3 DNA reads TGTGCCAGTAGTATCAGCGGGCAGAACACTGAAGCTTTCTTT. Translation: CASSISGQNTEAFF. V and J are TRBV19 and TRBJ1-1; D unclear. Germline V lookup: CDR1 LNHDA, CDR2 SQIVND (reference sequence). CDR3 size: 14 residues. V was shortened by 3 bases and J by 1 base, with 9 bases between the two germline ends.

The rearrangement uses TRBV4-1 and TRBJ2-5; TRBD1 aligns across 8 bases. Germline values: CDR1 MGHRA, CDR2 YSYEKL. V shed 4 bases and J 2 bases; nucleotides not matched to a gene: 3. The CDR3 is 14 amino acids. The CDR3 sequence: CASSRQGSQETQYF. CDR3 DNA sequence: TGCGCCAGCAGCCGACAGGGGTCACAAGAGACCCAGTACTTC.

The chain joins TRBV6-9 to TRBJ2-5; 9 bases align to TRBD2. V dropped 0 bases and J dropped 5; count of bases not matched to a gene: 10. CDR3 length equals 17 residues. Germline-derived CDR1 and CDR2 are MNHGY and SVAAGI. In nucleotides, the CDR3 is TGTGCCAGCAGTTATTCTGTGGGCGGGAGGGTAAGGGAGACCCAGTACTTC. The encoded protein is CASSYSVGGRVRETQYF.

The J gene is TRBJ1-5, the V gene TRBV27, with D possibly TRBD1 on 6 matching bases. The V gene's germline CDR1 is MNHEY and CDR2 SMNVEV (reference sequence). This CDR3 has 13 amino acids. V was cut by 5 bases and J by 5 bases, with 10 bases left in between. CDR3: CASSTDSHQPQHF. The CDR3 bases are TGTGCCAGCAGTACGGACAGTCATCAGCCCCAGCATTTT.

The J gene is TRBJ1-1, the V gene TRBV27, with 7 bases lining up with TRBD1. V lost 0 bases and J lost 0; bases outside the gene matches: 7. CDR1 is MNHEY, CDR2 SMNVEV, per germline (reference sequence). CDR3 length equals 17 residues. The CDR3 spells CASSLSYRDSMNTEAFF. CDR3 DNA: TGTGCCAGCAGTTTATCATACAGGGACAGCATGAACACTGAAGCTTTCTTT.

This clone was picked up a small number of times. This chain links TRBV7-8 with TRBJ1-2, with D uncertain. CDR3 size: 13 residues. Germline V gene sequence: CDR1 SGHVS, CDR2 FQNEAQ. V shed 3 bases and J shed 1 base, with 6 bases lying between them. CDR3: CASSFEDNYGYTF. Here the CDR3 DNA reads TGTGCCAGCAGCTTTGAAGATAACTATGGCTACACCTTC.